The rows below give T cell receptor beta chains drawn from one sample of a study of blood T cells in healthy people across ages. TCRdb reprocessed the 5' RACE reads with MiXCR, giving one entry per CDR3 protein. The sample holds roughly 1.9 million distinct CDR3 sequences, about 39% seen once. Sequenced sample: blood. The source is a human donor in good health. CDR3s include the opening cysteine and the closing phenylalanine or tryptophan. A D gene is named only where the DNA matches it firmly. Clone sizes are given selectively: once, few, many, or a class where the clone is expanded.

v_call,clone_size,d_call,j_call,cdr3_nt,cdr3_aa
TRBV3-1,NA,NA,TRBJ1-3,TGTGCCAGCAGCCAAGATCTTTTCGCCATATATTTT,CASSQDLFAIYF
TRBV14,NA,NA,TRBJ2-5,TGTGCCAGCAGCCTCAGGGAGGTAGAGACCCAGTACTTC,CASSLREVETQYF
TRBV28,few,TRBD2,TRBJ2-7,TGTGCCAGCAGCCGTAGCGGGGGGAACTACGAGCAGTACTTC,CASSRSGGNYEQYF
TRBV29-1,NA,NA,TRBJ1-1,TGCAGCGGGATTAGGGCCGATGAAGCTTTCTTT,CSGIRADEAFF
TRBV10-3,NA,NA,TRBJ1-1,TGTGCCATCAGTCCAGGGAGGACTGAAGCTTTCTTT,CAISPGRTEAFF
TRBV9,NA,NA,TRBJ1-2,TGTGCCAGCAGCCCAAAGTTGTATATGAGCAGGTCTGAAGGCTACACCTTC,CASSPKLYMSRSEGYTF
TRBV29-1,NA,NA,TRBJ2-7,TGCAGCGTTACAGGGACGGGGGGCTTGGACTACGAGCAGTACTTC,CSVTGTGGLDYEQYF
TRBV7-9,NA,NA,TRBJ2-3,TGTGCCAGGGGGGACATGGACATCACAGATACGCAGTATTTT,CARGDMDITDTQYF
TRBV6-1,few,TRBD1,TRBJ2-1,TGTGCCAGCAGTCGACAGGGCCTTCGGGATGAGCAGTTCTTC,CASSRQGLRDEQFF
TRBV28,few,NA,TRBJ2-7,TGTGCCAGTAAGCCCCCAGAAGTTTCAGGCGAGCAGTACTTC,CASKPPEVSGEQYF
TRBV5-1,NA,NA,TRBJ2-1,TGCGCCAGCAGCTTGGCCTCAGTCGGCGCTCAGGATGAGCAGTTCTTC,CASSLASVGAQDEQFF
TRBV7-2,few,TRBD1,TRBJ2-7,TGTGCCAGCAGCCTCTACCGGGACAGGGGAGGGGGAATCTACGAGCAGTACTTC,CASSLYRDRGGGIYEQYF
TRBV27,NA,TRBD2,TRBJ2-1,TGTGCCAGCAGTTTGTTTATGGCTAGCGGGGAGTTAGACAATGAGCAGTTCTTC,CASSLFMASGELDNEQFF
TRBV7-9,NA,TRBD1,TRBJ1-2,TGTGCCAGCAGCTTAGTGGGACAGCCCTATGGCTACACCTTC,CASSLVGQPYGYTF
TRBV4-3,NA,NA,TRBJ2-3,TGCGCCAGCAGCCAACTTGTGCAGGGAACTACGCAGTATTTT,CASSQLVQGTTQYF
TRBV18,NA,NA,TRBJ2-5,TGTGCCAGCTCACCCGAGGACAGAAAAGAGACCCAGTACTTC,CASSPEDRKETQYF
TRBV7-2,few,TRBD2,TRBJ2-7,TGTGCCAGCAGAACCTCAACTAGCGGGGGGGCCGCAAGCTCCTACGAGCAGTACTTC,CASRTSTSGGAASSYEQYF
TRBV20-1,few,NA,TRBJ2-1,TGCAGTGCTAGTGGGGGGATATCGGAGCAGTTCTTC,CSASGGISEQFF
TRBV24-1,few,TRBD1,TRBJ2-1,TGTGCCACCAGTGATTGGGACAGGGAGTCGGAGCAGTTCTTC,CATSDWDRESEQFF
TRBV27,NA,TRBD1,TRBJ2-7,TGTGCCAGCAGTTCACTCTACCGGGACAGCATCTACGAGCAGTACTTC,CASSSLYRDSIYEQYF
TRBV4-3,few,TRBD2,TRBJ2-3,TGCGCCAGCAGCCACGCCGCCGGGGTAGCGGGGGGAGGTGATACGCAGTATTTT,CASSHAAGVAGGGDTQYF
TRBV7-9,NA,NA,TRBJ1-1,TGTGCCAGCAGCTACATGGGGGGCATGACCTTTGAAGCTTTCTTT,CASSYMGGMTFEAFF
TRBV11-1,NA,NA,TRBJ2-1,TGTGCCAGCAGCTCGGTCGTTTACAGGGAAGGTAATGAGCAGTTCTTC,CASSSVVYREGNEQFF
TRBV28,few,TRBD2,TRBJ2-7,TGTGCCAGCAGTTCCCGGGTAGCGGGGGGTTCCTACGAGCAGTACTTC,CASSSRVAGGSYEQYF
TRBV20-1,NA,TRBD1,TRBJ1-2,TGCAGTGCTAGAGATCGTATTGAGACAGGGAATTTGAGAGGCTACACCTTC,CSARDRIETGNLRGYTF
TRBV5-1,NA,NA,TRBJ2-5,TGCGCCAGCAGCTTGAGGGGACAGACCCAGTACTTC,CASSLRGQTQYF
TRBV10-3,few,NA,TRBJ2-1,TGTGCCATCAGTGAGGGAATAACTATAGAGCAGTTCTTC,CAISEGITIEQFF
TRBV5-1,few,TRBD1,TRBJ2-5,TGCGCCAGCAGCCCGTGGGACAGGATTCTCCAAGAGACCCAGTACTTC,CASSPWDRILQETQYF
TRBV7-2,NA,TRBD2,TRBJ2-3,TGTGCCAGCAGCCTGAATAGCGGGGTTAGCACAGATACGCAGTATTTT,CASSLNSGVSTDTQYF
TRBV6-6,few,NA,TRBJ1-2,TGTGCCAGCAGTTACAAGGGGGGAGCTAACTATGGCTACACCTTC,CASSYKGGANYGYTF
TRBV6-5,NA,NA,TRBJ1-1,TGTGCCAGCAGTCGCCGGACGCGGATGAACACTGAAGCTTTCTTT,CASSRRTRMNTEAFF
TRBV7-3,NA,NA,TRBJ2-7,TGTGCCAGCAGCTTAACGGGGGGTAATAGCGGCTACGAGCAGTACTTC,CASSLTGGNSGYEQYF
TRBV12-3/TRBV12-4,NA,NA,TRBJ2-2,TGTGCCAGCAATCGTCCGGGGATCGGGGAGCTGTTTTTT,CASNRPGIGELFF
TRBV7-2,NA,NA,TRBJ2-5,TGTGCCAGCAGCCGAGGGGGGACTACAGAGACCCAGTACTTC,CASSRGGTTETQYF
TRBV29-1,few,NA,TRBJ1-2,TGCAGCGTTGACGGCAGGGATATTGGGTCCTATGGCTACACCTTC,CSVDGRDIGSYGYTF
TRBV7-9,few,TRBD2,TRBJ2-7,TGTGCCAGCAGCCCTAGGGGACTAGCGGGCCTCTACGAGCAGTACTTC,CASSPRGLAGLYEQYF
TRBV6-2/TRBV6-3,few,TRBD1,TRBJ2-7,TGTGCCAGCAACCTAAATCTGGACAGGCCCCTTCGGGACGAGCAGTACTTC,CASNLNLDRPLRDEQYF
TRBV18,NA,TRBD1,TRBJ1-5,TGTGCCAGCTCACCATCCTTAACGACAGGGAGCAATCAGCCCCAGCATTTT,CASSPSLTTGSNQPQHF
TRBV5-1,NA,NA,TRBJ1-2,TGCGCCAGCAGCTTGGCGAGTCCTACTAACTATGGCTACACCTTC,CASSLASPTNYGYTF
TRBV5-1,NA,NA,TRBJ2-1,TGCGCCAGCAGCCCTCCCGGGACACATATTAATGAGCAGTTCTTC,CASSPPGTHINEQFF
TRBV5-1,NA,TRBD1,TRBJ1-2,TGCGCCAGCAGCTTGAGCGGACAGGGGAGTATCGATGGCTACACCTTC,CASSLSGQGSIDGYTF
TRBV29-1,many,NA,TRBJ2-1,TGCAGCGCCTCCCTCCTCGGTAATGAGCAGTTCTTC,CSASLLGNEQFF
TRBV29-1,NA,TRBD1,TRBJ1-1,TGCAGCGTCGACAGGGATCGGAACACTGAAGCTTTCTTT,CSVDRDRNTEAFF
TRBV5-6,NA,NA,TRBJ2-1,TGTGCCAGCAGCCTTACATCATTCAGCTACAATGAGCAGTTCTTC,CASSLTSFSYNEQFF
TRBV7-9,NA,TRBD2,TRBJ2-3,TGTGCCAGCAGACACGGGGGGTCCCCCGATACGCAGTATTTT,CASRHGGSPDTQYF
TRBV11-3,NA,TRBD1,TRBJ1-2,TGTGCCAGCAGCTTTGGATGGACAGGAGACTATGGCTACACCTTC,CASSFGWTGDYGYTF
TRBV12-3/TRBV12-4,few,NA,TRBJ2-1,TGTGCCAGCAGCTTAGCTCGGGAGTACAATGAGCAGTTCTTC,CASSLAREYNEQFF
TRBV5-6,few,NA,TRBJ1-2,TGTGCCAGCAGCCCCGCCTCCCGGGGAATATTGGGCTACACCTTC,CASSPASRGILGYTF
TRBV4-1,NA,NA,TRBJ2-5,TGCGCCAGCAGACCCCGGGTTGCGCCTATGGGGGAGCAGTACTTC,CASRPRVAPMGEQYF
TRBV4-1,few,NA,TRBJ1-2,TGCGCCAGCAGCCAAATGACTGGGAATGGCTACACCTTC,CASSQMTGNGYTF
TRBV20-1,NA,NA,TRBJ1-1,TGCAGTGCTGTAGGCAGGGGTCTGAACACTGAAGCTTTCTTT,CSAVGRGLNTEAFF
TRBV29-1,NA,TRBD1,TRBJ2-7,TGCAGCGTCCTGAACAGGGGGGAATCCTACGAGCAGTACTTC,CSVLNRGESYEQYF
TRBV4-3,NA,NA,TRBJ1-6,TGCGCCAGCAGCCAAGATCGGGTTGGGCTGTTCTCCTATAATTCACCCCTCCACTTT,CASSQDRVGLFSYNSPLHF
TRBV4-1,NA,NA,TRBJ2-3,TGCGCCAGCAGCCTTAGTTGGGCTGGGACTTTAAGCACAGATACGCAGTATTTT,CASSLSWAGTLSTDTQYF
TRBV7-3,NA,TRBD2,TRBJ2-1,TGTGCCAGCAGCTTAACCTGGGGACTAGCAAACAATGAGCAGTTCTTC,CASSLTWGLANNEQFF
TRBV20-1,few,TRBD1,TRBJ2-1,TGCAGTGCTAGCAGGGGGTTCATAACGGGGAATGAGCAGTTCTTC,CSASRGFITGNEQFF
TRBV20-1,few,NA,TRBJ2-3,TGCAGCACTAGGGGGTACCTCAGCACAGATACGCAGTATTTT,CSTRGYLSTDTQYF
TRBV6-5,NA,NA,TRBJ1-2,TGTGCCAGCAGCCGTACGGCAGGGAGATATGGCTACACCTTC,CASSRTAGRYGYTF